This T cell receptor (beta chain) was found in a study of T cells in Graves' hyperthyroidism and ophthalmopathy. Hyperthyroidism, newly diagnosed and lasting under 2 months, affected patients aged 18 to 65. This clonotype has ten or more counts. What it binds is not known. There were TCR beta CDR3 regions amplified from RNA transcripts. HTBI primers were used for first-round RT-PCR of the TCR CDR3. TCRdb re-derived calls from the multiplex PCR reads in MiXCR, one entry per CDR3 protein. The sample records hundreds of thousands of distinct CDR3 sequences, roughly 20% being singletons. Study-wide results and caveats: Expanded thyroid clonotypes (above 0.001) were mostly also found in blood.

Looked up from germline, CDR1 is SGHAT and CDR2 is FQDESV (reference sequence). V lost 7 bases and J lost 2, with 20 bases in between. The CDR3 totals 16 residues. The chain combines TRBV11-1 with TRBJ2-5, with D maybe TRBD2 (7 bases). Input material: blood. This clonotype was sampled from a woman aged 45-60 years with Graves' hyperthyroidism that later progressed to Graves' ophthalmopathy. The DNA for the CDR3 is TGTGCCAGCACCCTAGGGGGGGCTAGCGGACAAGAGACCCAGTACTTC. As protein: CASTLGGASGQETQYF.